What follows is one TCR beta chain and its context. There are a few counts of this clonotype. Its binding antigen is unknown. No quality values exist for individual bases; no much larger clone is one base distant. The entry originates in a study of T-cell memory formation after mild COVID-19 (dated by TCRdb to about 2021). Study-wide context: Most TCR sequence clusters were specific to one of the two donors. Longitudinal TCRalpha and TCRbeta repertoire sequencing tracked T-cell clones expanding and contracting after mild COVID-19 in a couple of donors. Two young, previously healthy adult volunteers, one female and one male, were included in the cohort. Summary of the overall study and its limitations: SARS-CoV-2 specificity was not confirmed for the second-wave clones peaking on day 37. Contracting CD4+ clones were found mainly in CM and EM memory subsets, while CD8+ clones were enriched in EMRA. From day 15 to 85, contracting clones showed balanced CD4/CD8 phenotypes, whereas a second wave of clones that expanded from day 15 to 37 leaned towards CD4+. Only two mild cases were covered by the study, and larger cohorts that include severe cases with pre-infection samples were considered necessary. Some responding clones were found in pre-infection memory, which suggests that pre-existing cross-reactive memory T cells took part in the SARS-CoV-2 response.

Ficoll-Paque density gradient centrifugation was the method used to isolate PBMCs. V loses 5 bases of germline sequence and J loses 1 base, and the interval between the two ends is 13 bases. The CDR1 and CDR2 encoded by the germline V gene (reference sequence) are SGHAT and FQDESV. The CDR3 goes from the cysteine to the phenylalanine over 15 residues. Just CDR3 DNA is preserved here, 45 bases in frame from base 1. TCRdb names Illumina NovaSeq 6000 as the instrument used. TCRalpha and TCRbeta cDNA libraries were built by 5'RACE with constant-segment primers, adding sample barcodes and unique molecular identifiers. RNA was extracted from every sample with Trizol reagent. Amplification of the libraries took two PCR steps, and the second step added a second sample barcode plus Illumina TruSeq adapters. Sequencing of libraries was performed on an Illumina NovaSeq with 2 x 150 bp paired-end reads. Under the source paper's analysis protocol: With migec v1.2.7, reads were demultiplexed and then collapsed into UMI-guided consensus sequences. Using mixcr v2.1.11, UMI consensuses were aligned to TRA and TRB V and J templates and then assembled into clonotypes. A clonotype was counted as expanded or contracted only if both edgeR and NoisET called the change significant, with noise models trained on biological replicates. For edgeR calls, the cutoffs were a false discovery rate-adjusted p below 0.01 and a log2 fold-change threshold of 1. As an exploratory analysis of dynamics, max-normalized trajectories of the 1000 most abundant clonotypes were examined with PCA combined with hierarchical clustering. The CD4 or CD8 phenotype of responding clones was assigned using the separately sequenced CD4+ and CD8+ repertoires. TCRdb trimmed the raw reads at Q25, called clones with MiXCR and kept productive beta chains. CDR3 protein sequences are deduplicated, and each keeps its most common genes and DNA. Clone size and V and J calls follow TCRdb, not the original study. Across this sample there are more than 45,000 distinct CDR3 sequences, with around 9.7% seen only once. The ten largest make up over 9.5% of the sample.

The chain couples TRBV11-1 to TRBJ2-3; the D region possibly corresponds to TRBD2 (6 bases align). The sequencing input was PBMCs or a T cell subset sorted from them (not recorded which). This clonotype originated in an adult woman who had mild COVID-19 (a few samples of this study predate the infection). The sample titles of this study are shuffled in the database, so cell type and time point are left out; the donor was told from shared clones. The CDR3 reads as follows: CASSPPGEGTDTQYF. The base sequence is TGTGCCAGCAGCCCCCCGGGAGAGGGCACAGATACGCAGTATTTT.